This T cell receptor beta chain was retrieved from a study of cytomegalovirus exposure and HLA in healthy donors. V dropped 4 bases and J dropped 6; count of bases not matched to a gene: 4. The germline V gene encodes CDR1 SGHNT and CDR2 YYREEE (reference sequence). This CDR3 is 15 amino acids long. Whole-study results and caveats: The study flagged some 180 TCR beta chains as cytomegalovirus-associated.

The method was immunoSEQ multiplex PCR; TCRdb's version includes in-frame clones alone and lacks a portion of them. The sample yields roughly 250,000 clones, around 87% seen once. This clone was counted once. Antigen unknown. This CDR3 is also generated by other DNA sequences in the sample. The TCR comes from a woman aged 18-35 years in good health and CMV-seronegative. J is TRBJ2-1 and V is TRBV5-4; 13 bases are shared with TRBD2. The material sequenced was PBMCs. CDR3 DNA sequence: TGTGCCAGCAGCCCAGGGACTAGCGGGGCCAATGAGCAGTTCTTC. Translating gives CASSPGTSGANEQFF. Full variable domain (remainder filled in from reference TRBV5-4 and TRBJ2-1): ETGVTQSPTHLIKTRGQQVTLRCSSQSGHNTVSWYQQALGQGPQFIFQYYREEENGRGNFPPRFSGLQFPNYSSELNVNALELDDSALYLCASSPGTSGANEQFFGPGTRLTVL.